Following are 5 T cell receptor beta chains from one sample sequenced in a study of breast tumors, draining lymph nodes, adjacent tissues. Samples came from axillary lymph nodes draining the breast cancer. TCRdb analysed the multiplex PCR reads with MiXCR anew, one entry per CDR3 protein. In the table there are about 130,000 distinct CDR3 sequences, 21% of which are singletons. Sequenced material: axillary lymph node tissue. Receptor source: a female donor with breast cancer. Some clones in this sample may be carry-over from other donors' samples.

This clonotype was recorded at least ten times. The chain uses TRBV9 and TRBJ2-3; D uncertain. This CDR3 has 12 residues. CDR1 is SGDLS and CDR2 is YYNGEE in the germline V gene. Trimming shortened V by 4 bases and J by 2 bases, and 5 bases separated the two germline ends. CDR3 amino acids: CASSPNTDTQYF. CDR3 DNA sequence: TGTGCCAGCAGCCCGAACACAGATACGCAGTATTTT.

This clonotype was seen at least ten times. This chain connects TRBV5-6 to TRBJ2-3, with D uncertain. Trimming took 3 bases from V and 0 from J, leaving 11 bases between them. Germline V gene data show CDR1 as SGHDT and CDR2 as YYEEEE. There are 15 residues in the CDR3. CDR3 in amino acids: CASSSPGGSTDTQYF. For the CDR3, the DNA is TGTGCCAGCAGCTCCCCCGGCGGTAGCACAGATACGCAGTATTTT.

Of note for this clonotype: A much more abundant neighbour one base away suggests this may be a read error. This rearrangement joins TRBV11-2 to TRBJ1-2; the D is unclear. The CDR3 is 12 residues long. V dropped 5 bases and J dropped 8 bases, with 12 bases sitting between them. Looked up from germline, CDR1 is SGHAT and CDR2 is FQNNGV. The CDR3 is CASSGEVLGYTF. CDR3 DNA: TGTGCCAGCAGCGGAGAGGTTTTGGGCTACACCTTC. Looking up the rest from reference TRBV11-2 and TRBJ1-2 gives the full variable domain: EAGVAQSPRYKIIEKRQSVAFWCNPISGHATLYWYQQILGQGPKLLIQFQNNGVVDDSQLPKDRFSAERLKGVDSTLKIQPAKLEDSAVYLCASSGEVLGYTFGSGTRLTVV.

As to this clonotype: A much larger clone lies a single base off, so this may be a read error. The chain employs TRBV6-1 and TRBJ2-5, with a tentative D call TRBD2 (6 bases). Germline assignment: CDR1 MNHNS and CDR2 SASEGT. V dropped 8 bases and J dropped 7 bases, with 20 bases sitting between them. The CDR3 is 14 amino acids. The CDR3 DNA reads as TGTGCCAGCGGTGGGGGACTGCAATCTGCGACCCAGTACTTC. Translating it yields CASGGGLQSATQYF.

The genes are TRBV28 and TRBJ1-1; a possible D gene is TRBD1 (5 bases). This CDR3 comprises 17 residues. With 7 bases removed from V and 3 bases from J, the gap between germline ends came to 24 bases. Germline V lookup: CDR1 MDHEN, CDR2 SYDVKM. The CDR3 bases are TGTGCCAGCACCAATATGGGGGGGGTAGCTTTTGACACTGAAGCTTTCTTT. As protein: CASTNMGGVAFDTEAFF.